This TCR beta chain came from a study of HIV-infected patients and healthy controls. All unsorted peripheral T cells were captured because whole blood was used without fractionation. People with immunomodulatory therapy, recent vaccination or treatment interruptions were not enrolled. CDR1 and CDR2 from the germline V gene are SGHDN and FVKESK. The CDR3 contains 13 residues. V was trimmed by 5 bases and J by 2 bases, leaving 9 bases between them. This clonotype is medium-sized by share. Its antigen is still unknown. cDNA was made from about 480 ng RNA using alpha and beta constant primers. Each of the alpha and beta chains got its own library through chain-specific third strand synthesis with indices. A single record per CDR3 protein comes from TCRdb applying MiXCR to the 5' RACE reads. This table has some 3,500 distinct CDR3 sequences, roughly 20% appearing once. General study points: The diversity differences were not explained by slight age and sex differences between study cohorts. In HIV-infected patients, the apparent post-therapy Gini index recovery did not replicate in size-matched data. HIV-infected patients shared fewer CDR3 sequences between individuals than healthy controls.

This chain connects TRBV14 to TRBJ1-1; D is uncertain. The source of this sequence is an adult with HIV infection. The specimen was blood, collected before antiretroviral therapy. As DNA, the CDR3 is TGTGCCAGCAGCGCACAGAGAAACACTGAAGCTTTCTTT. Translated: CASSAQRNTEAFF.